This TCR beta chain came from a study of human T cells and chemical hapten exposure. This clonotype occurred many times. TCRdb passed the RACE reads through MiXCR, listing each CDR3 protein once. Altogether tens of thousands of distinct CDR3 sequences are present, about a tenth being singletons, with the ten largest covering 6.8%. Time point in this sample: patch test 2, 6 weeks after DPC sensitization. Treatment here: therapeutic diphenylcyclopropenone sensitization with weekly scalp DPC. This receptor was taken from a woman in her fifties or sixties with alopecia areata. Some clones in this sample may be carry-over from other donors' samples. The sample here was whole blood, taken in connection with sensitization to the hapten diphenylcyclopropenone (DPC).

The CDR3: CASSPGAGYHNEQFF. CDR3 DNA sequence: TGTGCCAGCAGTCCCGGGGCGGGATACCACAATGAGCAGTTCTTC. The chain employs TRBV11-2 and TRBJ2-1, with TRBD2 as a possible D gene (6 bases). CDR3 length equals 15 residues. The V and J ends lost 6 bases and 5 bases respectively, with 17 bases between them. Germline loops: CDR1 SGHAT, CDR2 FQNNGV.